The clone carrying this T cell receptor beta chain was found a few times. The target antigen is unknown. This entry is derived from a study of T-cell memory formation after mild COVID-19. Study-wide findings and caveats: The finding that pre-infection memory included some responding clones suggested that cross-reactive memory joined. Later expanders leaned CD4+, whereas day 15 to 85 contracting clones were balanced CD4/CD8.

5'RACE primed at constant segments yielded TCR alpha and TCR beta cDNA libraries bearing sample barcodes and UMIs. MiXCR, applied by TCRdb to the 5' RACE reads, yields one record per CDR3 protein. The sample has roughly 350,000 distinct CDR3 sequences, approximately 14% seen once; the top ten hold approximately 22%. Sequencing used PBMCs or a T cell subset sorted from them (not recorded which). The clonotype originates from a man between 18 and 35 years old who had mild COVID-19 (a few samples of this study predate the infection). Cell type and time point are not known.

The CDR3 loop reads CASSSGTSLGETQYF. In DNA, the CDR3 is TGTGCCAGCAGTTCGGGGACTAGCCTCGGGGAGACCCAGTACTTC. This sequence joins TRBV6-5 and TRBJ2-5; 9 bases are a match to TRBD2. The J segment lost 5 bases and the V segment lost 4 bases, leaving 8 bases of the junction unmatched. The CDR3 runs 15 residues. Per germline, CDR1 MNHEY and CDR2 SVGAGI.